The rows below give T cell receptor beta chains drawn from one sample of a study of blood T cell repertoires in COVID-19. The data were produced by immunoSEQ multiplex PCR, yet TCRdb's version contains in-frame clones alone and is incomplete. The table has 210,000 or so clones, roughly nine tenths seen once; the top ten hold about 2%. Sequencing was carried out using peripheral blood. The receptors originated from a man in his forties with active or convalescent COVID-19. CDR3s include the opening cysteine and the closing phenylalanine or tryptophan. A D gene is named only where the DNA matches it firmly.

V: TRBV9
J: TRBJ2-3
D: TRBD2
CDR3: CASSVAPSGTDTQYF

V: TRBV6-6
J: TRBJ1-2
D: TRBD1
CDR3: CASSPTGLYGYTF

V: TRBV5-4
J: TRBJ2-7
D: -
CDR3: CASSLGGGRPYEQYF

V: TRBV16
J: TRBJ2-3
D: -
CDR3: CASSQLAQGGDGDTQYF

V: TRBV7-6
J: TRBJ2-6
D: TRBD1
CDR3: CASSQGTEPSGANVLTF

V: TRBV18
J: TRBJ1-5
D: TRBD1
CDR3: CASSSGQVSNQPQHF

V: TRBV7-9
J: TRBJ1-3
D: TRBD1
CDR3: CASSPQGALWGNTIYF

V: TRBV24-1
J: TRBJ2-1
D: -
CDR3: CATSDPGQYNEQFF

V: TRBV30
J: TRBJ2-3
D: -
CDR3: CAWSAYTDTQYF

V: TRBV6-5
J: TRBJ1-1
D: TRBD1
CDR3: CASTWTGADTEAFF

V: TRBV9
J: TRBJ1-1
D: -
CDR3: CASSVGTINTEAFF

V: TRBV15
J: TRBJ2-1
D: TRBD1
CDR3: CATSRDRGKGYEQFF

V: TRBV2
J: TRBJ2-3
D: -
CDR3: CASSPLIEADTQYF

V: TRBV30
J: TRBJ2-3
D: -
CDR3: CAWNRPGLKPDTQYF

V: TRBV19
J: TRBJ1-5
D: TRBD1
CDR3: CASSMGKEAGGRNQPQHF

V: TRBV29-1
J: TRBJ1-5
D: -
CDR3: CSAREGPYSNQPQHF

V: TRBV9
J: TRBJ2-1
D: TRBD2
CDR3: CASSLRALAGINNEQFF

V: TRBV3-1/TRBV3-2
J: TRBJ2-2
D: -
CDR3: CASSLDRTGELFF

V: TRBV4-1
J: TRBJ1-4
D: -
CDR3: CASSHWGGDEKLFF

V: TRBV28
J: TRBJ2-1
D: -
CDR3: CASSLNNRDNEQFF

V: TRBV29-1
J: TRBJ2-3
D: -
CDR3: CSVEGTRSSTDTQYF

V: TRBV19
J: TRBJ2-1
D: -
CDR3: CASSISSLYNEQFF